This T cell receptor (beta chain) was profiled in a study of control samples from healthy donors and cancer patients. The CDR3 has 12 residues. Looked up from germline, CDR1 is SGHAT and CDR2 is FQNNGV. V gave up 5 bases and J gave up 5 bases, with 6 bases separating them. TCRdb keeps only in-frame clones here, not all; method: immunoSEQ multiplex PCR. The sample holds roughly 170,000 clones, just over 90% seen once. The sample consisted of blood. The TCR originated in an older woman in good health. The V call is TRBV11-2, the J call TRBJ1-4; D unresolved. The CDR3 DNA reads as TGTGCCAGCAGCCGAACGAATGAAAAACTGTTTTTT. Translating it yields CASSRTNEKLFF.